Listed below are T cell receptor beta chains from one sample, sequenced in a study of CD8+CD57+ T cells in acquired aplastic anemia. TCRdb itself ran the reads through MiXCR, one entry per CDR3 protein. The data hold 150,000 to 200,000 distinct CDR3 sequences, with roughly 48% observed a single time. Sequencing used sorted CD4+, CD8+, or CD8+CD57+ T cells (not recorded which) from PBMCs. The origin of the receptors is a human donor with aplastic anemia. The CDR3 runs from the conserved cysteine through the conserved F or W. Fields, in order: D gene, J gene, V gene, clone size, CDR3 DNA, CDR3 protein. D genes are given only for firm matches. Expanded clones are given a class, and other clones once, few, many or no size at all.

d_gene: TRBD1; j_gene: TRBJ2-7; v_gene: TRBV2; abundance: -; CDR3nt: TGTGCCAGCAGTTACAACCGGGACAGTGACGAGCAGTACTTC; CDR3aa: CASSYNRDSDEQYF
d_gene: TRBD1; j_gene: TRBJ1-2; v_gene: TRBV12-3/TRBV12-4; abundance: -; CDR3nt: TGTGCCAGCAGACCGAGACCCGGGACAGGATATGGCTACACCTTC; CDR3aa: CASRPRPGTGYGYTF
d_gene: -; j_gene: TRBJ1-2; v_gene: TRBV10-3; abundance: -; CDR3nt: TGTGCCATCAGTGCGCCGGACAGCTATGGCTACACCTTC; CDR3aa: CAISAPDSYGYTF
d_gene: -; j_gene: TRBJ2-1; v_gene: TRBV18; abundance: -; CDR3nt: TGTGCCAGCTCACCACCGGGGGGCTTATATGAGCAGTTCTTC; CDR3aa: CASSPPGGLYEQFF
d_gene: -; j_gene: TRBJ1-1; v_gene: TRBV29-1; abundance: -; CDR3nt: TGCAGCGTGGGGAATGGGCTGAACCCTGAAGCTTTCTTT; CDR3aa: CSVGNGLNPEAFF
d_gene: -; j_gene: TRBJ1-2; v_gene: TRBV29-1; abundance: many; CDR3nt: TGCAGCGTTGATCGTAGCTACTACTATGGCTACACCTTC; CDR3aa: CSVDRSYYYGYTF
d_gene: -; j_gene: TRBJ1-5; v_gene: TRBV10-3; abundance: -; CDR3nt: TGTGCCATCAGTGAGTCGATGGGGGGCAGGGGTCAGCCCCAGCATTTT; CDR3aa: CAISESMGGRGQPQHF
d_gene: -; j_gene: TRBJ2-7; v_gene: TRBV5-1; abundance: many; CDR3nt: TGCGCCAGCAGCATAGGGCCCTACGAGCAGTACTTC; CDR3aa: CASSIGPYEQYF
d_gene: -; j_gene: TRBJ2-7; v_gene: TRBV29-1; abundance: -; CDR3nt: TGCAGCGTTGAAGGGGACGGTTCCTACGAGCAGTACTTC; CDR3aa: CSVEGDGSYEQYF
d_gene: TRBD1; j_gene: TRBJ1-1; v_gene: TRBV10-3; abundance: -; CDR3nt: TGTGCCATCACTTGGGACAGGGGACGTGAAGCTTTCTTT; CDR3aa: CAITWDRGREAFF
d_gene: TRBD1; j_gene: TRBJ1-1; v_gene: TRBV10-3; abundance: -; CDR3nt: TGTGCCATCACTGACGGACAGGCGGAACTTGAAGCTTTCTTT; CDR3aa: CAITDGQAELEAFF
d_gene: -; j_gene: TRBJ1-5; v_gene: TRBV12-3/TRBV12-4; abundance: -; CDR3nt: TGTGCCAGCAGTTTAGCGTCGGGGAATCAGCCCCAGCATTTT; CDR3aa: CASSLASGNQPQHF
d_gene: -; j_gene: TRBJ1-1; v_gene: TRBV29-1; abundance: -; CDR3nt: TGCAGCGTGAGAGAACAGGGTTTGGTCACTGAAGCTTTCTTT; CDR3aa: CSVREQGLVTEAFF
d_gene: TRBD2; j_gene: TRBJ2-3; v_gene: TRBV20-1; abundance: -; CDR3nt: TGCAGTGCTATAGGCCCCCGGCTAGCGGGGGACACAGATACGCAGTATTTT; CDR3aa: CSAIGPRLAGDTDTQYF
d_gene: -; j_gene: TRBJ2-7; v_gene: TRBV7-8; abundance: -; CDR3nt: TGTGCCAGCAGCTTAGCGAGAGACTACGAGCAGTACTTC; CDR3aa: CASSLARDYEQYF
d_gene: -; j_gene: TRBJ1-2; v_gene: TRBV25-1; abundance: -; CDR3nt: TGTGCCAGCAGGGACAGCGAAAGGGGCTACACCTTC; CDR3aa: CASRDSERGYTF
d_gene: -; j_gene: TRBJ2-7; v_gene: TRBV7-8; abundance: few; CDR3nt: TGTGCCAGCAACCAAATGGGGGATTACGAGCAGTACTTC; CDR3aa: CASNQMGDYEQYF
d_gene: -; j_gene: TRBJ2-7; v_gene: TRBV6-5; abundance: -; CDR3nt: TGTGCCAGCAGTTACTCGACGGGTTACGAGCAGTACTTC; CDR3aa: CASSYSTGYEQYF